This TCR beta chain was obtained from a study of OX40 agonist ivuxolimab in advanced cancers. Germline V lookup: CDR1 MNHEY, CDR2 SMNVEV (reference sequence). V gave up 5 bases and J gave up 4 bases; unmatched junction bases: 7. The length of the CDR3 is 15 residues. Sequencing was performed with immunoSEQ multiplex PCR; in TCRdb, only in-frame clones are kept and a portion is missing. This table holds under 20,000 clones, roughly 72% found once. As concerns this clone: Its specificity is not known.

Study conclusions and caveats: It was also the case that some nonresponders had low normalized T-cell clonal expansion.

The sequencing used CD4+ or CD8+ T cells sorted from blood, collected in a trial of the OX40 agonist ivuxolimab. The receptor comes from an adult with an advanced solid tumor such as melanoma, head and neck, liver or kidney cancer. This rearrangement joins TRBV27 to TRBJ2-2; 7 bases line up with TRBD1. CDR3 DNA: TGTGCCAGCAGTCCTCGACAGGGTGGCACCGGGGAGCTGTTTTTT. Translating it yields CASSPRQGGTGELFF.